Listed below are T cell receptor beta chains from one sample, sequenced in a study of blood T cell repertoires in COVID-19. Profiled with immunoSEQ multiplex PCR; TCRdb holds only in-frame clones, not every one. The sample has 150,000 to 200,000 clones, approximately 84% seen once. Specimen: peripheral blood. These receptors were obtained from a man aged 40-50 years with acute or convalescent COVID-19. Both conserved end residues are part of each CDR3. The D gene is left open where the match is weak. Size tells how often a clone was seen (once, few, many) or the class of an expanded clone, and some rows leave it out.

D gene	J gene	V gene	CDR3 length	clone size	CDR3 DNA	CDR3 protein
-	TRBJ2-3	TRBV2	15	-	TGTGCCAGCTCTCCTAGGGGCATCAGCACAGATACGCAGTATTTT	CASSPRGISTDTQYF
TRBD2	TRBJ2-2	TRBV3-1/TRBV3-2	19	-	TGTGCCAGCAGCCAAGTGGGACTAGCTATCTCCGGGGGCACCGGGGAGCTGTTTTTT	CASSQVGLAISGGTGELFF
TRBD1	TRBJ2-4	TRBV19	16	once	TGTGCCAGTAGTCATGGACAGGGTCGGACCAAAAACATTCAGTACTTC	CASSHGQGRTKNIQYF
-	TRBJ2-5	TRBV5-1	14	-	TGCGCCAGCAGCTTGGCGGGATTGCAAGAGACCCAGTACTTC	CASSLAGLQETQYF
-	TRBJ1-6	TRBV9	15	-	TGTGCCAGCAGCGTACTGGCAGGGCCCAATTCACCCCTCCACTTT	CASSVLAGPNSPLHF
-	TRBJ2-5	TRBV20-1	10	-	TGCAGTGCTCCCCGGGAGACCCAGTACTTC	CSAPRETQYF
-	TRBJ1-5	TRBV21-1	17	-	TGTGCCACCCCGGACAGCCCTTTATTCTATAGCAATCAGCCCCAGCATTTT	CATPDSPLFYSNQPQHF
TRBD1	TRBJ1-4	TRBV6-2/TRBV6-3	15	-	TGTGCCAGCAGTTACTGGGGACAGGGTAATGAAAAACTGTTTTTT	CASSYWGQGNEKLFF
TRBD2	TRBJ2-5	TRBV5-5	15	-	TGTGCCAGCAGCATAAGCCCGACTAGCGGCGAGACCCAGTACTTC	CASSISPTSGETQYF
-	TRBJ2-7	TRBV27	15	once	TGTGCCAGCAGTTTATTTGGTCAGGAACCCCGCGAGCAGTACTTC	CASSLFGQEPREQYF
TRBD1	TRBJ1-2	TRBV7-3	14	-	TGTGCCAGCAGCTTACAGGGGGCCTCGGGTGGCTACACCTTC	CASSLQGASGGYTF
TRBD1	TRBJ2-1	TRBV25-1	15	-	TGTGCCAGCGGGAAACAGGGGAGCTCCTACAATGAGCAGTTCTTC	CASGKQGSSYNEQFF
TRBD1	TRBJ1-2	TRBV5-4	15	-	TGTGCCAGCAGCTACCGGGACAGGCTCACCTATGGCTACACCTTC	CASSYRDRLTYGYTF
-	TRBJ2-1	TRBV28	13	once	TGTGCCAGCAGTTGGCAAGGACAGAATGAGCAGTTCTTC	CASSWQGQNEQFF
TRBD1	TRBJ2-1	TRBV20-1	16	-	TGCAGTGCTAGTAGCCCCGGACAGGGGGACCACAATGAGCAGTTCTTC	CSASSPGQGDHNEQFF
TRBD1	TRBJ1-1	TRBV5-6	15	-	TGTGCCAGCAGCAGAAGACAGGGCAGGTCCACTGAAGCTTTCTTT	CASSRRQGRSTEAFF
TRBD1	TRBJ2-4	TRBV6-5	14	-	TGTGCCAGCAGTCCTACCTGGGACAGAAAATTTTTATACTTC	CASSPTWDRKFLYF
-	TRBJ1-1	TRBV7-3	14	once	TGTGCCAGCAGCTTAAACGCGGGGGCGACTGAAGCTTTCTTT	CASSLNAGATEAFF
-	TRBJ2-3	TRBV4-1	13	-	TGCGCCAGCAGCCCCGGTAGCACAGATACGCAGTATTTT	CASSPGSTDTQYF
TRBD2	TRBJ2-3	TRBV2	15	-	TGTGCCAGCAGAGAGGGACTAGCGGGGGGGTATACGCAGTATTTT	CASREGLAGGYTQYF
-	TRBJ1-6	TRBV6-5	13	-	TGTGCCAGCAGAGGAGACAGTAATTCACCCCTCCACTTT	CASRGDSNSPLHF
-	TRBJ1-2	TRBV29-1	11	-	TGCAGCGTCGCGGGCGGAGGGGGCTACACCTTC	CSVAGGGGYTF
-	TRBJ1-1	TRBV7-3	13	once	TGTGCCAGCGCTGCCGGAGTTAACACTGAAGCTTTCTTT	CASAAGVNTEAFF
-	TRBJ1-3	TRBV9	14	-	TGTGCCAGCAGCGTAGACAGCTCTGGAAACACCATATATTTT	CASSVDSSGNTIYF
TRBD1	TRBJ2-1	TRBV5-1	14	-	TGCGCCAGCAGCCCCGGACAGGTTATCAATGAGCAGTTCTTC	CASSPGQVINEQFF
TRBD1	TRBJ2-5	TRBV29-1	14	-	TGCAGCGTTTGGACAGGAACGTACCAAGAGACCCAGTACTTC	CSVWTGTYQETQYF
TRBD2	TRBJ2-3	TRBV19	16	-	TGTGCCAGTAAAGCCCTTACGGGGGGAAGCACAGATACGCAGTATTTT	CASKALTGGSTDTQYF
-	TRBJ1-2	TRBV19	12	-	TGTGCCAGTAGGGGGTTTGGGAGTGGCTACACCTTC	CASRGFGSGYTF
-	TRBJ1-1	TRBV19	15	-	TGTGCCAGTAGACTCTGGGCAGGGGTGAACACTGAAGCTTTCTTT	CASRLWAGVNTEAFF
TRBD1	TRBJ2-7	TRBV19	15	-	TGTGCCAGTAGTCCCCGGGACAGGGCAAACTACGAGCAGTACTTC	CASSPRDRANYEQYF
TRBD1	TRBJ1-2	TRBV7-2	16	few	TGTGCCAGCAGCTTAGCCCCCCCAGACAGGGGTGGTGGCTACACCTTC	CASSLAPPDRGGGYTF
-	TRBJ1-1	TRBV30	14	-	TGTGCCTGGAGTGTACCGGGGAGGATCACTGAAGCTTTCTTT	CAWSVPGRITEAFF
TRBD1	TRBJ1-2	TRBV9	12	-	TGTGCCAGCAGCTTGTTGACAGGGGACTACACCTTC	CASSLLTGDYTF
-	TRBJ1-1	TRBV3-1/TRBV3-2	12	-	TGTGCCAGCTTTGGAGGGGTTACTGAAGCTTTCTTT	CASFGGVTEAFF
-	TRBJ2-2	TRBV9	13	few	TGTGCCAGCAGCGTAGTGGCTAGCGGGGAGCTGTTTTTT	CASSVVASGELFF
-	TRBJ2-2	TRBV5-6	15	-	TGTGCCAGCAGCCCCCCAGTCGGGGTGGGCGGGGAGCTGTTTTTT	CASSPPVGVGGELFF
TRBD1	TRBJ1-3	TRBV5-6	13	once	TGTGCCAGCAGCTTTCAGGGGGCCTACACCATATATTTT	CASSFQGAYTIYF
TRBD1	TRBJ2-5	TRBV25-1	15	once	TGTGCCAGCAGTGAATACACAGGGGGTTATGAGACCCAGTACTTC	CASSEYTGGYETQYF
-	TRBJ2-3	TRBV11-2	16	once	TGTGCCAGCAGCTTAGGTAGCGGAACGACCACAGATACGCAGTATTTT	CASSLGSGTTTDTQYF
-	TRBJ1-1	TRBV5-1	17	-	TGCGCCAGCAGCTTGAGCGGTCTAACGGCCTCGAACACTGAAGCTTTCTTT	CASSLSGLTASNTEAFF
TRBD2	TRBJ2-3	TRBV7-2	14	once	TGTGCCAGCCAACCGCAGCGGGGGGCAGATACGCAGTATTTT	CASQPQRGADTQYF
-	TRBJ2-3	TRBV11-3	12	-	TGTGCCAGCAGCTTAGACGGCGGGTCGCAGTATTTT	CASSLDGGSQYF
TRBD2	TRBJ2-1	TRBV18	17	-	TGTGCCAGCTCACCGGGACAGGGGACTAGCGGGGTGCATGAGCAGTTCTTC	CASSPGQGTSGVHEQFF
TRBD2	TRBJ2-7	TRBV11-2	15	-	TGTGCCAGCAGCTCGGGACTAGCGGGGGCCTACGAGCAGTACTTC	CASSSGLAGAYEQYF
TRBD1	TRBJ1-2	TRBV3-1/TRBV3-2	15	-	TGTGCCAGCAGCCAAGTCGCAGGGGGACCCTATGGCTACACCTTC	CASSQVAGGPYGYTF
-	TRBJ2-1	TRBV10-3	13	-	TGTGCCATCACCCCGTCGGTAGGGGATGAGCAGTTCTTC	CAITPSVGDEQFF
-	TRBJ1-4	TRBV19	14	-	TGTGCCAGTAGTATAGAGGGCCTGCATGAAAAACTGTTTTTT	CASSIEGLHEKLFF
-	TRBJ1-3	TRBV23-1	18	-	TGCGCCAGCAGTCCCCCGCGGCCGGCAGGGTCCCCTGGAAACACCATATATTTT	CASSPPRPAGSPGNTIYF